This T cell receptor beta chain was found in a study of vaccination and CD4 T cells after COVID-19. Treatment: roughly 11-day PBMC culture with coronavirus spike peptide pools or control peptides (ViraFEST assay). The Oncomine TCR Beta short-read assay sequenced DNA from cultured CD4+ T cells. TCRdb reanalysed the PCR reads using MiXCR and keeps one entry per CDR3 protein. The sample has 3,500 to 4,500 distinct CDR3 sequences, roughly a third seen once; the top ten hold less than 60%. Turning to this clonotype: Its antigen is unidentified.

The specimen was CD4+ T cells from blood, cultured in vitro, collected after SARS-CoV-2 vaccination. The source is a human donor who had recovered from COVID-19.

CDR3 DNA sequence: TGTGCCAGCATGCCAGGGGCTTCCTACGAGCAGTACTTC. This gives the protein CASMPGASYEQYF. J is TRBJ2-7 and V is TRBV6-2 or TRBV6-3, with D perhaps TRBD1 (6 bases). The V end was cut by 7 bases, the J end by 1 base, with 11 bases between. Germline V lookup: CDR1 MNHEY, CDR2 SVGEGT. The CDR3 sequence is 13 residues long.